The text below deals with one TCR beta chain. Its specificity is unknown. These data belong to a study of CXCR3-negative and CXCR3-positive naive CD8 T cells. TRB cDNA libraries were made by UMI-labeled 5' RACE. Reprocessing the 5' RACE reads, TCRdb reports a single entry for every CDR3 protein and omits DNA. This table lists some 130,000 distinct CDR3 sequences. The study's findings and limits: A higher hydrophobicity marked the TRB CDR3s of CXCR3-positive naive cells versus CXCR3-negative naive cells.

Germline V gives CDR1 SGHDN, CDR2 FVKESK. The CDR3 is 14 amino acids. This sequence joins TRBV14 and TRBJ1-1. The source material was naive CXCR3+ CD8+ T cells from blood. Stated subset: CD45RO-CCR7+CD27+CD95- naive CD8+ T cells expressing CXCR3 (TNR3+). The clonotype was recovered from a human donor in good health. Some clones in this sample may be carry-over from other donors' samples. The CDR3 reads CASSQETVNTEAFF. The variable domain in full, completed from reference TRBV14 and TRBJ1-1, reads EAGVTQFPSHSVIEKGQTVTLRCDPISGHDNLYWYRRVMGKEIKFLLHFVKESKQDESGMPNNRFLAERTGGTYSTLKVQPAELEDSGVYFCASSQETVNTEAFFGQGTRLTVV.